Listed here are 26 T cell receptor beta chains from one sample, sequenced in a study of blood T cell repertoires in COVID-19. The table came from immunoSEQ multiplex PCR; TCRdb's copy has only in-frame clones and leaves some out. The data show roughly 290,000 clones, approximately 85% seen once. The sequenced material came from PBMCs or T cells enriched from blood (not recorded which). The receptors originated from a man aged 25 to 40 who had recovered from COVID-19.

This clone was counted once. The J gene is TRBJ1-5, the V gene TRBV19, with 7 bases identical to TRBD1. This CDR3 spans 15 amino acids. Germline V gene sequence: CDR1 LNHDA, CDR2 SQIVND (reference sequence). V trimming: 5 bases; J trimming: 3 bases; junction bases outside the gene matches: 7. DNA for the CDR3: TGTGCCAGTAGTGTCCAGACAGGGACCAATCAGCCCCAGCATTTT. The encoded protein is CASSVQTGTNQPQHF.

The V call is TRBV20-1, the J call TRBJ2-3; 9 positions match TRBD2. CDR1 is DFQATT, CDR2 SNEGSKA, per germline (reference sequence). The CDR3 is made up of 14 amino acids. Trimming removed 3 bases from V and 6 bases from J; junction bases left unmatched: 7. CDR3 sequence: CSASGRGGKDTQYF. CDR3 coding DNA: TGCAGTGCTAGTGGGCGGGGGGGGAAGGATACGCAGTATTTT.

This chain connects TRBV5-4 to TRBJ2-7; TRBD1 is a possible D gene (6 bases). The germline V gene encodes CDR1 SGHNT and CDR2 YYREEE (reference sequence). The CDR3 extends over 13 amino acids. The V end lost 3 bases, the J end lost 6 bases, and 13 bases lay between the germline ends. The CDR3 sequence: CASSSGQIREQYF. The CDR3 DNA sequence: TGTGCCAGCAGCTCCGGACAGATCCGCGAGCAGTACTTC.

V is TRBV30 and J is TRBJ1-1, with a weak D call TRBD1 (5 bases). There are 15 residues in the CDR3. The V end was cut by 3 bases, the J end by 2 bases, with 16 bases between. Per germline, CDR1 GTSNPN and CDR2 SVGIG (reference sequence). Here the CDR3 DNA reads TGTGCCTGGAGCACAGATCTACAGGTAAACACTGAAGCTTTCTTT. This codes for CAWSTDLQVNTEAFF.

In its sample, this clone was seen once. This rearrangement joins TRBV5-4 to TRBJ2-1; D may be TRBD1 (5 bases). The ends were cut back, 0 bases at V and 5 bases at J, with 9 bases in the middle. From germline, CDR1 is SGHNT and CDR2 YYREEE (reference sequence). This CDR3 spans 14 amino acids. The CDR3 sequence: CASSLGGDNNEQFF. In DNA, the CDR3 is TGTGCCAGCAGCTTGGGGGGCGATAACAATGAGCAGTTCTTC.

The chain is built from TRBV3-1 (or the pseudogene TRBV3-2) and TRBJ1-4; TRBD1 matches 7 bases. Germline V gene sequence: CDR1 LGHDT, CDR2 YNNKEL (reference sequence). The CDR3 is made up of 15 amino acids. The J segment lost 7 bases and the V segment lost 1 base, leaving 6 bases of the junction unmatched. The CDR3 coding sequence is TGTGCCAGCAGCCAAGTGTCGACAGGGACTGAAAAACTGTTTTTT. It encodes CASSQVSTGTEKLFF.

In its sample, this clone was seen a few times. CDR3 loop: CASSLGPGEAFF. In nucleotides, the CDR3 is TGTGCCAGCAGCTTGGGGCCAGGCGAAGCTTTCTTT. This chain links TRBV5-4 with TRBJ1-1; no reliable D call. This CDR3 has 12 amino acids. Trimming took 0 bases from V and 8 from J, leaving 8 bases between them. Looked up from germline, CDR1 is SGHNT and CDR2 is YYREEE (reference sequence). Together with reference TRBV5-4 and TRBJ1-1, the CDR3 gives the full variable domain: ETGVTQSPTHLIKTRGQQVTLRCSSQSGHNTVSWYQQALGQGPQFIFQYYREEENGRGNFPPRFSGLQFPNYSSELNVNALELDDSALYLCASSLGPGEAFFGQGTRLTVV.

The V gene is TRBV27, the J gene TRBJ1-6, with D possibly TRBD1 on 6 matching bases. CDR1 and CDR2 (germline): MNHEY, SMNVEV (reference sequence). The CDR3 runs to 14 residues. V was shortened by 6 bases and J by 8 bases, with 14 bases between the two germline ends. The CDR3 DNA reads as TGTGCCAGCAGGAAACCGGGACACGATTCACCCCTCCACTTT. As protein: CASRKPGHDSPLHF.

The chain uses TRBV19 and TRBJ1-6; no definite D call. The CDR3 is 14 residues long. The germline V gene encodes CDR1 LNHDA and CDR2 SQIVND (reference sequence). Trimming left V 5 bases short and J 8 bases short, with 13 bases between. Here the CDR3 reads CASSEYFEDSPLHF. For the CDR3, the DNA is TGTGCCAGTAGTGAATACTTCGAGGATTCACCCCTCCACTTT.

The J gene is TRBJ1-1, the V gene TRBV3-1 (or the pseudogene TRBV3-2); 8 positions match TRBD1. The CDR3 contains 12 residues. Looked up from germline, CDR1 is LGHDT and CDR2 is YNNKEL (reference sequence). Germline trimming cut 3 bases from V and 11 bases from J; bases unmatched to any gene: 5. The CDR3 loop is CASSHRTGWAFF. CDR3 nucleotide sequence: TGTGCCAGCAGCCACAGGACAGGGTGGGCTTTCTTT.

The chain uses TRBV2 and TRBJ1-2; 9 bases map to TRBD1. The CDR3 runs to 14 residues. V gave up 6 bases and J gave up 3 bases; unmatched junction bases: 5. The V gene's germline CDR1 is SNHLY and CDR2 FYNNEI. The CDR3 reads CASRRQGDYYGYTF. CDR3 coding DNA: TGTGCCAGCAGAAGACAGGGGGATTACTATGGCTACACCTTC.

The rearrangement uses TRBV6-2 or TRBV6-3 and TRBJ2-7, with 8 nucleotides matching TRBD2. J was trimmed by 9 bases and V by 5 bases; bases with no gene match: 6. The CDR3 sequence is 12 residues long. Germline CDR1 is MNHEY and CDR2 is SVGEGT. CDR3 sequence (DNA): TGTGCCAGCAGTCCCGGGGGGGCCTTGCAGTACTTC. It codes for CASSPGGALQYF.

J is TRBJ1-6 and V is TRBV12-3 or TRBV12-4; unclear D gene. The CDR3 covers 13 residues. V lost 3 bases and J 12 bases, leaving 12 bases between the germline ends. The CDR3 DNA reads TGTGCCAGCAGTTTTACCAAACTCGAACCCCTCCACTTT. Its protein is CASSFTKLEPLHF.

This clone was counted between two and nine times. V is TRBV7-3 and J is TRBJ1-1, with 7 bases aligning to TRBD1. Looked up from germline, CDR1 is SGHTA and CDR2 is FQGTGA. V was clipped by 5 bases and J by 5 bases; unmatched bases: 8. The CDR3 contains 14 residues. This chain's CDR3 is CASSVGGRGTEAFF. CDR3 DNA: TGTGCCAGCAGCGTAGGGGGCAGGGGGACTGAAGCTTTCTTT.

This chain joins TRBV15 and TRBJ2-2; a possible D gene is TRBD1 (6 bases). This CDR3 has 19 amino acids. Trimming cost V 5 bases and J 7 bases, with 29 bases left between them. Germline CDR1 is LNHNV and CDR2 is YYDKDF (reference sequence). The CDR3 loop is CATSSRTGITQVKGGELFF. The CDR3 nucleotides read TGTGCCACCAGCTCGCGAACAGGGATAACCCAAGTAAAGGGCGGGGAGCTGTTTTTT.

The V gene is TRBV19, the J gene TRBJ2-1, with D unresolved. This CDR3 has 18 amino acids. V shed 3 bases and J shed 5 bases, with 23 bases lying between them. From germline, CDR1 is LNHDA and CDR2 SQIVND (reference sequence). The CDR3 sequence: CASSIPWLGEPLNNEQFF. In DNA, the CDR3 is TGTGCCAGTAGTATCCCCTGGCTAGGTGAACCCCTTAACAATGAGCAGTTCTTC.

This chain connects TRBV30 to TRBJ2-2, with D unclear. The CDR3 has 16 amino acids. The V end was cut by 2 bases, the J end by 0 bases, with 13 bases between. The germline V gene encodes CDR1 GTSNPN and CDR2 SVGIG (reference sequence). CDR3 sequence (DNA): TGTGCCTGGAGTAAGAACAGACCAGCGAACACCGGGGAGCTGTTTTTT. Translating gives CAWSKNRPANTGELFF.

This clone was seen only a few times. The chain has TRBV28 and TRBJ1-1, with no clear D. The V gene's germline CDR1 is MDHEN and CDR2 SYDVKM. CDR3 size: 15 residues. Trimming stripped 6 bases from V and 4 bases from J, with 18 bases between. The CDR3 reads CASSLGGRVSTEAFF. The CDR3 DNA is TGTGCCAGCAGCTTGGGTGGGAGGGTGAGCACTGAAGCTTTCTTT.

In its sample, this clone was seen once. The V gene is TRBV4-3, the J gene TRBJ1-1; D is possibly TRBD1 (5 bases). Trimming pared 1 base from V and 4 bases from J, leaving 10 bases between. The CDR3 consists of 14 residues. Germline values: CDR1 LGHNA, CDR2 YSLEER. The CDR3 loop is CASSQVGGGTEAFF. CDR3 bases: TGCGCCAGCAGCCAAGTTGGGGGGGGCACTGAAGCTTTCTTT.

This clone was recorded only once. Mismatch with germline at one junction end may stem from a read error. This rearrangement joins TRBV7-3 to TRBJ2-7; possible D gene TRBD1, 5 bases. CDR3 length: 13 amino acids. Germline assignment: CDR1 SGHTA and CDR2 FQGTGA. This chain's CDR3 is CASSLTFRSPGHF. As DNA, the CDR3 is TGTGCCAGCAGCTTAACGTTCCGAAGCCCAGGGCACTTC.

The J gene is TRBJ2-7, the V gene TRBV4-1, with 7 nucleotides matching TRBD1. This CDR3 is 14 amino acids long. V shed 4 bases, J shed 2 bases, and the junction held 5 bases outside the gene matches. Germline CDR1 is MGHRA and CDR2 is YSYEKL. CDR3 DNA: TGCGCCAGCAGCCTCCGGACAGGCCCCTACGAGCAGTACTTC. Translated: CASSLRTGPYEQYF.

The chain has TRBV2 and TRBJ2-3; unclear D gene. Germline V gene lookup returns CDR1 SNHLY and CDR2 FYNNEI. V lost 4 bases, J lost 4 bases, and 12 bases lay in between. The CDR3 loop spans 14 amino acids. The CDR3 sequence is CASSALVGADTQYF. CDR3 DNA sequence: TGTGCCAGCAGTGCCCTAGTTGGCGCAGATACGCAGTATTTT.

The chain employs TRBV4-2 and TRBJ2-4, with 10 bases aligning to TRBD2. CDR1 LGHNA and CDR2 YNFKEQ come from the germline V gene. The CDR3 sequence is 18 residues long. Losses at the gene ends were 3 bases for V and 1 base for J; bases not matched to a gene: 9. The CDR3 spells CASSQAGTSVRAKNIQYF. DNA of the CDR3: TGTGCCAGCAGCCAGGCCGGGACTAGCGTTCGGGCCAAAAACATTCAGTACTTC.

This rearrangement joins TRBV20-1 to TRBJ1-1; no definite D call. Trimming took off 3 bases at V and 1 base at J, with 9 bases between the two ends. Germline CDR1 is DFQATT and CDR2 is SNEGSKA (reference sequence). This CDR3 spans 13 amino acids. CDR3 sequence reads: CSASQDPNTEAFF. The CDR3 region has the DNA TGCAGTGCTAGTCAGGATCCGAACACTGAAGCTTTCTTT.

The chain carries TRBV5-1 and TRBJ2-7, with 8 bases fitting TRBD1. V shed 2 bases and J 5 bases; nucleotides not matched to a gene: 6. Germline lookup yields CDR1 SGHRS and CDR2 YFSETQ. The length of the CDR3 is 14 residues. Written as DNA, the CDR3 is TGCGCCAGCAGCTTCGGCCAGGGGGCAAACGAGCAGTACTTC. This gives the protein CASSFGQGANEQYF.

The chain carries TRBV11-2 and TRBJ1-4; 7 nucleotides align to TRBD1. Trimming at V came to 5 bases and at J to 3 bases, leaving 9 bases not matched to a gene. Germline values: CDR1 SGHAT, CDR2 FQNNGV. This CDR3 spans 16 amino acids. The CDR3 region has the DNA TGTGCCAGCAGCCAAAGGAACAGGGGACCTAATGAAAAACTGTTTTTT. Translated: CASSQRNRGPNEKLFF. Combining the CDR3 with reference TRBV11-2 and TRBJ1-4 gives the whole variable domain EAGVAQSPRYKIIEKRQSVAFWCNPISGHATLYWYQQILGQGPKLLIQFQNNGVVDDSQLPKDRFSAERLKGVDSTLKIQPAKLEDSAVYLCASSQRNRGPNEKLFFGSGTQLSVL.